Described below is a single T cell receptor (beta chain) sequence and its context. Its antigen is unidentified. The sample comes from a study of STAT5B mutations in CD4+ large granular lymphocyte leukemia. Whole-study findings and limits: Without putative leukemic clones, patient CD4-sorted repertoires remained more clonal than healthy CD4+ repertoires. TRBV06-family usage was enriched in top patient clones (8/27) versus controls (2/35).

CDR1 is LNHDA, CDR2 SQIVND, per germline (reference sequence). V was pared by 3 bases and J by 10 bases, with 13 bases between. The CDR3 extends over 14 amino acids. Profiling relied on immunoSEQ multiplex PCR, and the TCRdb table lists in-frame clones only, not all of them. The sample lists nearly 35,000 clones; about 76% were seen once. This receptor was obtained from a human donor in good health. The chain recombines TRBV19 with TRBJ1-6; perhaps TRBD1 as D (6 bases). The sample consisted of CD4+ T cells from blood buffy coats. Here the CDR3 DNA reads TGTGCCAGTAGTATCGGCCAGGGGATCTCACCCCTCCACTTT. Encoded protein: CASSIGQGISPLHF.